The 27 T cell receptor beta chains in this list originate from one sample, sequenced in a study of T cells in Graves' hyperthyroidism and ophthalmopathy. Amplified TCR beta CDR3 regions came from RNA transcripts. TCR CDR3 underwent first-round RT-PCR with the HTBI primer set. From the multiplex PCR reads, TCRdb called clonotypes with MiXCR, one entry per CDR3 protein. The repertoire includes 500,000 to 600,000 distinct CDR3 sequences, roughly 50% of them detected once, and 19% sits in the top ten. Sequencing used peripheral blood or thyroid tissue (not recorded which). The receptors stem from an adult woman with Graves' disease, either hyperthyroidism or ophthalmopathy (not recorded which).

Details on this clonotype: One end of the junction is discordant with germline, which a read error may explain. The CDR3 DNA reads TGTGCCAGCAGCTTGGGAACAGGCTTCTCTGGGGCCAACGTCCTGACTTTC. Its protein product is CASSLGTGFSGANVLTF. The chain has TRBV5-1 and TRBJ2-6; tentative D call: TRBD1 (5 bases). The V gene's germline CDR1 is SGHRS and CDR2 YFSETQ. The CDR3 consists of 17 residues. Drawing the rest from reference TRBV5-1 and TRBJ2-6, the complete variable domain is KAGVTQTPRYLIKTRGQQVTLSCSPISGHRSVSWYQQTPGQGLQFLFEYFSETQRNKGNFPGRFSGRQFSNSRSEMNVSTLELGDSALYLCASSLGTGFSGANVLTFGAGSRLTVL.

The V call is TRBV11-2, the J call TRBJ2-2; TRBD2 matches at 7 bases. Per germline, CDR1 SGHAT and CDR2 FQNNGV. After removal of 3 bases from V and 6 bases from J, the junction contained 10 bases not matched to a gene. The CDR3 consists of 16 residues. The CDR3 protein is CASSLILGGPAGELFF. CDR3 in DNA: TGTGCCAGCAGCTTGATCCTGGGAGGGCCCGCCGGGGAGCTGTTTTTT.

A note on this clonotype: Germline and junction disagree at one end, which may indicate a read error. The rearrangement links TRBV7-2 to TRBJ2-7, with 8 bases that match TRBD2. CDR1 and CDR2 from the germline V gene are SGHTA and FQGNSA. This CDR3 comprises 14 residues. CDR3 protein: CASSPTSGQFDQDF. The CDR3, as DNA: TGTGCCAGCAGCCCTACTAGCGGACAGTTTGATCAAGACTTC.

V and J are TRBV10-3 and TRBJ1-5, with D tentatively TRBD1 (6 bases). The CDR3 consists of 14 residues. The V and J ends lost 4 bases and 6 bases respectively, with 13 bases between them. The germline CDR1 and CDR2 sequences are ENHRY and SYGVKD. The DNA of the CDR3 is TGTGCCATCAGTGCTGCAGGGGCTGTTCAGCCCCAGCATTTT. This codes for CAISAAGAVQPQHF.

This chain uses TRBV10-3 with TRBJ1-2; 9 nucleotides agree with TRBD1. Per the germline V gene, CDR1 is ENHRY and CDR2 is SYGVKD. CDR3 size: 14 residues. The ends lost 9 bases at V and 4 bases at J; junction bases unmatched: 9. The chain's CDR3 is CAIANRGPGYGYTF. In DNA form, the CDR3 reads TGTGCCATTGCCAACAGGGGGCCTGGCTATGGCTACACCTTC.

J is TRBJ2-5 and V is TRBV9; perhaps TRBD2 as D (5 bases). Looked up from germline, CDR1 is SGDLS and CDR2 is YYNGEE. Trimming stripped 5 bases from V and 1 base from J, with 18 bases between. The CDR3 runs to 16 residues. This chain's CDR3 is CASSLLWRRSQETQYF. In DNA, the CDR3 is TGTGCCAGCAGTCTCCTTTGGCGGAGGAGCCAAGAGACCCAGTACTTC.

The V gene is TRBV11-2, the J gene TRBJ1-5; perhaps TRBD1 as D (5 bases). Trimming took off 5 bases at V and 11 bases at J, with 16 bases between the two ends. Germline V lookup: CDR1 SGHAT, CDR2 FQNNGV. The CDR3 spans 13 residues. CDR3 sequence: CASSLLGGETQHF. The CDR3 region has the DNA TGTGCCAGCAGCCTTTTGGGGGGAGAGACCCAGCATTTT. Supplemented by reference TRBV11-2 and TRBJ1-5, the full variable domain reads EAGVAQSPRYKIIEKRQSVAFWCNPISGHATLYWYQQILGQGPKLLIQFQNNGVVDDSQLPKDRFSAERLKGVDSTLKIQPAKLEDSAVYLCASSLLGGETQHFGDGTRLSIL.

V gene TRBV19 combines with J gene TRBJ2-3; 11 bases line up with TRBD2. The J segment lost 3 bases and the V segment lost 5 bases, leaving 10 bases of the junction unmatched. This CDR3 comprises 17 residues. Germline lookup yields CDR1 LNHDA and CDR2 SQIVND (reference sequence). The CDR3 nucleotides are TGTGCCAGTAGTTCCTCGGCCATAGCGGGAGGGACAGATACGCAGTATTTT. This encodes CASSSSAIAGGTDTQYF. Using reference TRBV19 and TRBJ2-3 for the parts outside the CDR3, the full variable domain is DGGITQSPKYLFRKEGQNVTLSCEQNLNHDAMYWYRQDPGQGLRLIYYSQIVNDFQKGDIAEGYSVSREKKESFPLTVTSAQKNPTAFYLCASSSSAIAGGTDTQYFGPGTRLTVL.

V usage is TRBV15 and J usage is TRBJ1-3, with D unresolved. Germline CDR1 reads LNHNV; CDR2 reads YYDKDF (reference sequence). The ends were cut back, 10 bases at V and 4 bases at J, with 20 bases in the middle. This CDR3 is 15 amino acids long. The CDR3 loop reads CASSYGIWSGNTIYF. CDR3 DNA sequence: TGTGCCAGCAGTTACGGGATCTGGAGCGGAAACACCATATATTTT.

The chain couples TRBV29-1 to TRBJ2-7; D is unresolved. CDR1 is SQVTM, CDR2 ANQGSEA, per germline. This CDR3 spans 15 amino acids. Trimming took off 3 bases at V and 4 bases at J, with 19 bases between the two ends. Here the CDR3 reads CSVELVGDWSYEQYF. The CDR3 DNA is TGCAGCGTTGAGTTGGTAGGCGATTGGAGTTACGAGCAGTACTTC.

This clonotype has at least ten counts. The chain joins TRBV11-2 to TRBJ2-7; TRBD2 might be the D (6 bases). V lost 6 bases to trimming and J lost 2 bases, with 17 bases between them. Germline CDR1 and CDR2: SGHAT and FQNNGV. This CDR3 has 15 amino acids. Here the CDR3 reads CASRGAGSPPYEQYF. For the CDR3, the DNA is TGTGCCAGCAGGGGAGCCGGGAGTCCCCCCTACGAGCAGTACTTC.

This clonotype was seen repeatedly, ten times or more. The V call is TRBV15, the J call TRBJ2-7; D is unresolved. The V gene lost 3 bases and the J gene lost 3 bases, with 9 bases spanning the gap. CDR1 and CDR2 from the germline V gene are LNHNV and YYDKDF (reference sequence). CDR3 size: 13 residues. The CDR3 DNA sequence: TGTGCCACCAGCAGTGAACTTAACTACGAGCAGTACTTC. As protein: CATSSELNYEQYF.

This clonotype was found a few times. The chain uses TRBV29-1 and TRBJ2-4, with TRBD2 identical over 7 bases. The J segment lost 8 bases and the V segment lost 4 bases, leaving 8 bases of the junction unmatched. This CDR3 has 13 amino acids. Per the germline V gene, CDR1 is SQVTM and CDR2 is ANQGSEA. In nucleotides, the CDR3 is TGCAGCGTTGGGATCGGCGGGAGTGACATTCAGTACTTC. Amino acid sequence: CSVGIGGSDIQYF.

A note on this clonotype: One junction end disagrees with the germline gene, perhaps due to a read error. The J gene is TRBJ1-2, the V gene TRBV7-2; D perhaps matches TRBD1 (5 bases). This CDR3 spans 13 amino acids. The germline gives CDR1 SGHTA, CDR2 FQGNSA. The CDR3 coding sequence is TGTGCCAGCAGCTTAGTAACAGGTTATGGCTACATCTTC. The encoded protein is CASSLVTGYGYIF.

The chain uses TRBV20-1 and TRBJ2-7; D is uncertain. This CDR3 contains 12 residues. The germline V gene encodes CDR1 DFQATT and CDR2 SNEGSKA (reference sequence). Trimming pared 5 bases from V and 2 bases from J, leaving 10 bases between. For the CDR3, the DNA is TGCAGTGCTGTGGCCGGCCCCTACGAGCAGTACTTC. It specifies CSAVAGPYEQYF.

The J gene is TRBJ2-2, the V gene TRBV7-9; tentatively, D is TRBD1 (6 bases). CDR3 length: 15 amino acids. CDR1 and CDR2 from the germline V gene are SEHNR and FQNEAQ (reference sequence). Trimming cost V 6 bases and J 0 bases, with 11 bases left between them. CDR3 in DNA: TGTGCCAGCAGTGAGAGGACAGCGAACACCGGGGAGCTGTTTTTT. This encodes CASSERTANTGELFF.

As DNA, the CDR3 is TGTGCCAGCAGCTGGACTAGCGGGGCAGACACCATATATTTT. Its translation is CASSWTSGADTIYF. The chain is built from TRBV7-9 and TRBJ1-3; TRBD1 might be the D (5 bases). Between the trimmed V and J ends, which lost 4 bases and 8 bases, there was a span of 15 bases. Germline CDR1 reads SEHNR; CDR2 reads FQNEAQ (reference sequence). The CDR3 contains 14 residues.

Ten or more counts support this clonotype. The V call is TRBV13, the J call TRBJ2-7; 8 positions match TRBD2. V trimming: 8 bases; J trimming: 6 bases; junction bases outside the gene matches: 3. This CDR3 is 11 amino acids long. CDR1 PRHDT and CDR2 FYEKMQ come from the germline V gene (reference sequence). CDR3 protein: CASAAGGEQYF. The CDR3 region has the DNA TGTGCCAGCGCCGCGGGGGGCGAGCAGTACTTC.

The chain recombines TRBV29-1 with TRBJ2-5; D is perhaps TRBD1 or TRBD2 (5 bases each). Trimming took off 8 bases at V and 1 base at J, with 8 bases between the two ends. The CDR3 consists of 11 residues. Germline V lookup: CDR1 SQVTM, CDR2 ANQGSEA. The CDR3, as DNA: TGCAGCCTCGGGACCCAAGAGACCCAGTACTTC. This gives the protein CSLGTQETQYF.

This clonotype has a handful of counts. The chain combines TRBV10-3 with TRBJ2-5, with D possibly being TRBD2 (6 bases). The germline gives CDR1 ENHRY, CDR2 SYGVKD. This CDR3 region has 14 residues. V lost 2 bases, J lost 5 bases, and 12 bases lay in between. The CDR3 is CAISEEGRPETQYF. Here the CDR3 DNA reads TGTGCCATCAGTGAGGAGGGGAGGCCCGAGACCCAGTACTTC.

The rearrangement links TRBV25-1 to TRBJ1-2, with D uncertain. Germline V gene lookup returns CDR1 MGHDK and CDR2 SYGVNS. The CDR3 covers 11 residues. The CDR3 sequence: CAIGHWEAYTF. For the CDR3, the DNA is TGTGCTATCGGCCACTGGGAGGCCTACACCTTC.

This clonotype came up once. With a much larger clone just one base away, this may be a read error. CDR3 in amino acids: CASSQDRTAAGGGYTF. In DNA form, the CDR3 reads TGCGCCAGCAGCCAAGATAGGACAGCGGCAGGGGGTGGCTACACCTTC. The chain has TRBV4-1 and TRBJ1-2, with 7 bases fitting TRBD1. The CDR3 totals 16 residues. The V gene end was trimmed by 0 bases and the J gene end by 7 bases; junction bases not matched to a gene: 11. Per the germline V gene, CDR1 is MGHRA and CDR2 is YSYEKL.

This clonotype appeared many times. V usage is TRBV20-1 and J usage is TRBJ1-1, with 7 bases identical to TRBD1. Germline CDR1 is DFQATT and CDR2 is SNEGSKA (reference sequence). There are 14 residues in the CDR3. Trimming removed 8 bases from V and 1 base from J; junction bases left unmatched: 10. Here the CDR3 DNA reads TGCAGTCGGACAAACAGGGGCCCGAACACTGAAGCTTTCTTT. It codes for CSRTNRGPNTEAFF.

This clonotype was detected ten times or more. Here the CDR3 DNA reads TGTGCCAGCAGCTCAGGTTACAGGCAAGGAGACGGCTACACCTTC. This translates into CASSSGYRQGDGYTF. This rearrangement joins TRBV7-9 to TRBJ1-2; tentative D call: TRBD1 (5 bases). The CDR3 has 15 amino acids. V lost 4 bases, J lost 8 bases, and 20 bases lay in between. Germline V CDR1 and CDR2: SEHNR, FQNEAQ (reference sequence).

This clonotype has at least ten counts. This chain connects TRBV9 to TRBJ2-7; D call uncertain. Germline CDR1 is SGDLS and CDR2 is YYNGEE. The CDR3 contains 12 residues. V lost 0 bases and J 6 bases, leaving 7 bases between the germline ends. CDR3 residues: CASSVVGFEQYF. The CDR3 coding sequence is TGTGCCAGCAGCGTAGTTGGGTTCGAGCAGTACTTC.

The genes are TRBV20-1 and TRBJ2-7; the match to TRBD1 covers 10 bases. Germline V gene data show CDR1 as DFQATT and CDR2 as SNEGSKA (reference sequence). Trimming cost V 1 base and J 2 bases; bases outside gene matches: 5. This CDR3 comprises 15 residues. This chain's CDR3 is CSARGQGAGAYEQYF. The CDR3 DNA follows: TGCAGTGCTAGAGGACAGGGGGCCGGCGCCTACGAGCAGTACTTC.

The CDR3 loop reads CASRRGSGDEKLFF. For the CDR3, the DNA is TGTGCCAGCCGTCGGGGCAGCGGGGATGAAAAACTGTTTTTT. The chain is built from TRBV6-1 and TRBJ1-4; possible D gene TRBD1, 5 bases. Looked up from germline, CDR1 is MNHNS and CDR2 is SASEGT. V lost 8 bases to trimming and J lost 6 bases, with 16 bases between them. The length of the CDR3 is 14 residues.